Below, one T cell receptor (beta chain) is given with its context. Antigen unknown. The data stem from a study of T cell responses to AZD1222 COVID-19 vaccine. Generated by immunoSEQ multiplex PCR, the TCRdb table keeps only in-frame clones and is missing some. The sample holds under 200,000 clones, roughly 86% seen once. Points from the study as a whole: Variant regions that are unmutated are reportedly the target of nearly half of spike-specific TCRs.

CDR1 and CDR2 (germline): MDHEN, SYDVKM. The CDR3 consists of 12 residues. Trimming at V came to 5 bases and at J to 11 bases, leaving 9 bases not matched to a gene. The chain joins TRBV28 to TRBJ2-7, with 7 positions matching TRBD1. Sequences were derived from peripheral blood, sampled on day 0 of AZD1222 vaccination. The source of this sequence is an adult in good health. This CDR3 is CASSTQGVPEYF. The CDR3 nucleotides read TGTGCCAGCAGTACCCAGGGGGTACCGGAGTACTTC.